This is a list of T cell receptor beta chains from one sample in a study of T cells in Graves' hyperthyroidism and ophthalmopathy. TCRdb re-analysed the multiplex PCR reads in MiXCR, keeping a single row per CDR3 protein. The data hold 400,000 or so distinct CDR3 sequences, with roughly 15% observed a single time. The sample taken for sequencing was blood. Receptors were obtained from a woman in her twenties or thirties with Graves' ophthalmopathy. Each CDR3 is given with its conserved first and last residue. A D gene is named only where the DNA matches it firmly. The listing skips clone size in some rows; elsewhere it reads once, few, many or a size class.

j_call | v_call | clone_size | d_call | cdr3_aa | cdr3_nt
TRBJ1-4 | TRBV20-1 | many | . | CSAKAYDRPKHNEKLFF | TGCAGTGCTAAAGCGTACGACAGGCCGAAACATAATGAAAAACTGTTTTTT
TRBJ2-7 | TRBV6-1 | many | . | CASSYLGGASYEQYF | TGTGCCAGCAGTTATTTGGGGGGGGCCTCCTACGAGCAGTACTTC
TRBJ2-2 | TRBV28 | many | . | CASSLWERVDPGELFF | TGTGCCAGCAGTTTATGGGAGAGGGTGGATCCCGGGGAGCTGTTTTTT
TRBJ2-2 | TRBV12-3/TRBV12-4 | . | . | CASGPSRAGTTGELFF | TGTGCCAGCGGTCCATCTCGGGCGGGGACCACCGGGGAGCTGTTTTTT
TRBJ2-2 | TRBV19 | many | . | CASSAFVGTGELFF | TGTGCCAGTAGTGCATTTGTGGGGACCGGGGAGCTGTTTTTT
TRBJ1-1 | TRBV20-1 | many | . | CSASGEAFF | TGCAGTGCTAGCGGAGAAGCTTTCTTT
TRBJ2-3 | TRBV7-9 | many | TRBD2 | CASSLIAGGDTQYF | TGTGCCAGCAGCTTAATAGCGGGGGGAGATACGCAGTATTTT
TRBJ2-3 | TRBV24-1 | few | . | CATSGGLSTDTQYF | TGTGCCACCAGTGGGGGCTTAAGCACAGATACGCAGTATTTT
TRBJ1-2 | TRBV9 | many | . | CASSGTRTRPGGYTF | TGTGCCAGCAGCGGGACCAGGACAAGACCGGGCGGCTACACCTTC
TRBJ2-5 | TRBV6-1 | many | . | CASSWETQYF | TGTGCCAGCAGTTGGGAGACCCAGTACTTC
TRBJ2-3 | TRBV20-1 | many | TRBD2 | CSARDSSGAGDTQYF | TGCAGTGCTAGAGACTCTAGCGGGGCGGGAGATACGCAGTATTTT
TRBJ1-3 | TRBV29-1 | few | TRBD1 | CSAEGQGVGNTIYF | TGCAGCGCCGAAGGACAGGGAGTCGGAAACACCATATATTTT
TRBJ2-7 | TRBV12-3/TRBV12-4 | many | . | CASSFLTGHEQYF | TGTGCCAGCAGTTTTTTGACGGGCCACGAGCAGTACTTC
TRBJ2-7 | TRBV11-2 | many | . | CASSFPRTVEQYF | TGTGCCAGCAGCTTCCCTAGGACTGTCGAGCAGTACTTC
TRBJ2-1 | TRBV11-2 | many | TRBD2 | CASSLLAGVMHNEQFF | TGTGCCAGCAGCCTCTTAGCGGGGGTAATGCATAATGAGCAGTTCTTC
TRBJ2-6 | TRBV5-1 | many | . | CASSGGRTSGANVLTF | TGCGCCAGCAGCGGGGGACGGACCTCTGGGGCCAACGTCCTGACTTTC
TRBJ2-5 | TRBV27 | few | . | CASSLYGGTQYF | TGTGCCAGCAGTTTATATGGGGGGACCCAGTACTTC
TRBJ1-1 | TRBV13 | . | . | CASSLRAGERDTEAFF | TGTGCCAGCAGCTTGAGGGCGGGGGAAAGGGACACTGAAGCTTTCTTT
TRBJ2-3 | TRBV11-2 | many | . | CASSWGSGYGDTQYF | TGTGCCAGCAGCTGGGGGTCAGGGTACGGAGATACGCAGTATTTT
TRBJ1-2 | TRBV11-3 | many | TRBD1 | CASSPGTGGSDYGYTF | TGTGCCAGCAGCCCCGGGACAGGCGGTTCAGACTATGGCTACACCTTC
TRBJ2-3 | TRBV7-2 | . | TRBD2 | CASSSLAGGPFGDTQYF | TGTGCCAGCAGCTCTCTAGCGGGGGGGCCATTCGGAGATACGCAGTATTTT
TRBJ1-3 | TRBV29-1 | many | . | CSVGGVSGNTIYF | TGCAGCGTTGGAGGGGTCTCTGGAAACACCATATATTTT
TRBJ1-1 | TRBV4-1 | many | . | CASSHGQSMNTEAFF | TGCGCCAGCAGCCATGGACAGTCCATGAACACTGAAGCTTTCTTT
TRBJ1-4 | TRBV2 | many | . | CASSVHGGIEKLFF | TGTGCCAGCAGTGTCCATGGGGGGATTGAAAAACTGTTTTTT
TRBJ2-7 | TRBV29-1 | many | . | CSVEEETPYEQYF | TGCAGCGTTGAAGAAGAGACACCCTACGAGCAGTACTTC
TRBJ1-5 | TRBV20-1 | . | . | CSARRSMGADQPQHF | TGCAGTGCCCGCCGTTCTATGGGGGCCGATCAGCCCCAGCATTTT
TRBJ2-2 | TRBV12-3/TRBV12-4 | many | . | CASSFSGTPNTGELFF | TGTGCCAGCAGTTTTAGTGGGACCCCGAACACCGGGGAGCTGTTTTTT
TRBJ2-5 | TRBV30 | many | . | CAGHREIQETQYF | TGTGCCGGACACAGGGAGATCCAAGAGACCCAGTACTTC
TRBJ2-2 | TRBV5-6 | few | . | CASSYGLNTGELFF | TGTGCCAGCAGCTACGGTCTGAACACCGGGGAGCTGTTTTTT
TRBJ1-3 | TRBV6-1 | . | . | CASRTGYSGNTIYF | TGTGCCAGCAGGACCGGGTACTCTGGAAACACCATATATTTT
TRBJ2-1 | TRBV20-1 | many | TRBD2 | CSASERGSTRNEQFF | TGCAGTGCTAGCGAGCGGGGCTCGACTCGTAATGAGCAGTTCTTC
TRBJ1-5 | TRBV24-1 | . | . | CATSDGRQPQHF | TGTGCCACCAGTGACGGACGGCAGCCCCAGCATTTT
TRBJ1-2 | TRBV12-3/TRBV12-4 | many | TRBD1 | CASSPGGGWGGYTF | TGTGCCAGCAGTCCAGGGGGCGGGTGGGGTGGCTACACCTTC
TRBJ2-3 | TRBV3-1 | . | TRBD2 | CASWAGGTDTQYF | TGTGCCAGCTGGGCGGGGGGGACAGATACGCAGTATTTT
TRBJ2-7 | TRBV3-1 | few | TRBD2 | CASSPTSSGDSSYEQYF | TGTGCCAGCTCGCCGACCTCTAGCGGTGACAGCTCCTACGAGCAGTACTTC
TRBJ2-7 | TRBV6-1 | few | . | CASKAINYEQYF | TGTGCCAGCAAGGCGATAAACTACGAGCAGTACTTC
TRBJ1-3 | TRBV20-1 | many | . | CSARESRGNTIYF | TGCAGTGCTAGGGAATCTCGAGGAAACACCATATATTTT
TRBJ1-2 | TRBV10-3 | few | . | CAISTLSGVFDGYTF | TGTGCCATCTCCACTTTAAGTGGGGTCTTTGATGGCTACACCTTC
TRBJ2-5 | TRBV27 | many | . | CASSALQGETQYF | TGTGCCAGCAGTGCCCTCCAGGGGGAGACCCAGTACTTC
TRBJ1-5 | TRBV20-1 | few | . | CSARDSLFQPQHF | TGCAGTGCTAGAGATTCCCTTTTTCAGCCCCAGCATTTT
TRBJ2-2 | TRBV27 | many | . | CASNQGTQTGELFF | TGTGCCAGCAACCAGGGGACTCAGACCGGGGAGCTGTTTTTT
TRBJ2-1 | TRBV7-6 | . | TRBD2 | CASIKSSGGGYGNEQFF | TGTGCCAGCATCAAATCTAGCGGGGGAGGTTATGGCAATGAGCAGTTCTTC
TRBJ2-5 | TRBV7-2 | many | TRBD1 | CASSLRDRGWETQYF | TGTGCCAGCAGTCTAAGGGACAGGGGATGGGAGACCCAGTACTTC
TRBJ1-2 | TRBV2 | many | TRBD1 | CASYRQGARYGYTF | TGTGCCAGCTATCGACAGGGGGCTAGGTATGGCTACACCTTC
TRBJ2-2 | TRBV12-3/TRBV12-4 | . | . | CASSLGWGRRNTGELFF | TGTGCCAGCAGTTTAGGCTGGGGCAGGAGAAACACCGGGGAGCTGTTTTTT
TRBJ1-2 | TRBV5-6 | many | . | CASSFINKGGNYGYTF | TGTGCCAGCAGCTTCATCAACAAGGGGGGAAACTATGGCTACACCTTC
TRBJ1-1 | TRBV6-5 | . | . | CAGSYRRDPNTEAFF | TGTGCCGGCAGTTACCGTCGGGACCCGAACACTGAAGCTTTCTTT
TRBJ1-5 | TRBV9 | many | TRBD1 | CASSATGGTGNQPQHF | TGTGCCAGCAGCGCGACAGGGGGTACGGGCAATCAGCCCCAGCATTTT
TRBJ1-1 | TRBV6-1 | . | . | CASSDAGEGWVNTEAFF | TGTGCCAGCAGTGATGCAGGTGAAGGTTGGGTGAACACTGAAGCTTTCTTT
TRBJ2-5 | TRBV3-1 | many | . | CASSLNPGSAKQETQYF | TGTGCCAGCAGCCTCAACCCAGGGTCAGCTAAACAAGAGACCCAGTACTTC
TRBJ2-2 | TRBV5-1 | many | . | CASRLASYTGELFF | TGCGCCAGCAGGCTCGCTAGTTATACCGGGGAGCTGTTTTTT
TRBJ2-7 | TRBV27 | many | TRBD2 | CASSPQTSGGSLSYEQYF | TGTGCCAGCAGTCCCCAGACTAGCGGGGGGTCCCTCTCCTACGAGCAGTACTTC
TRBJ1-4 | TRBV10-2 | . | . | CASSGPPLWEKLFF | TGCGCCAGCAGTGGACCGCCCCTTTGGGAAAAACTGTTTTTT
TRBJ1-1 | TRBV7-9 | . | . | CASSLDQPEAFF | TGTGCCAGCAGCTTAGACCAACCTGAAGCTTTCTTT